The source of this T cell receptor (beta chain) is a study of OX40 agonist ivuxolimab in advanced cancers. With respect to the entire study: Ivuxolimab was a fully human IgG2 agonistic monoclonal antibody targeting the costimulatory receptor OX40 (CD134). Intravenous ivuxolimab was administered to patients every 2 weeks at six dose levels: 0.01, 0.1, 0.3, 1.5, 3 and 10 mg/kg. Of the roughly 52 dose-escalation patients, hepatocellular carcinoma was present in roughly 19, melanoma in about 15, renal cell carcinoma in 9 and head and neck cancer in 9. A male proportion of approximately 83% and a mean age of roughly 58 years, ranging from about 23 to 79, were recorded for the dose-escalation cohort. Patients were allowed to have had prior anti-PD-1, anti-PD-L1 or anti-CTLA-4 therapy, and around 41% of the dose-escalation patients had previously received checkpoint inhibitors. Partial responses occurred in three dose-escalation patients: two with cutaneous melanoma and one with hepatocellular carcinoma. Peripheral TCRbeta sequencing aimed to test whether ivuxolimab altered TCR sequence diversity and caused clonal T-cell expansion. The paper covers the monotherapy dose-escalation part of the phase I ivuxolimab trial, which included N of about 50 patients.

The trial excluded patients who had a history of autoimmune disease or who were on systemic immunosuppression. Peripheral blood for TCR sequencing was collected from all dose cohorts at baseline, on cycle 4 day 1, and on cycle 7 day 1. Samples came from an open-label, multicenter, first-in-human phase I dose-escalation trial of ivuxolimab. Adults with locally advanced or metastatic head and neck squamous cell, hepatocellular, melanoma or renal cell carcinoma were enrolled in the trial. Before TCR sequencing, CD4+ T cells and CD8+ T cells from peripheral blood were sorted into separate populations. Concerning this clone: Its target antigen remains unknown. Per-base qualities were not stored, and no clone one base away is much larger.

The V end loses 2 bases and the J end loses 3 bases, and a stretch of 5 bases separates them. The germline V gene specifies SGHDN as CDR1 and FVKESK as CDR2. Inclusive of the bounding cysteine and phenylalanine, the CDR3 is 13 residues long. The DNA shown is the 39-base CDR3, in frame from base 1. Overall study outcomes, separate from this receptor: At doses from 0.1 to 3.0 mg/kg, clonal expansion was seen in both CD4+ and CD8+ blood T cells between baseline and week 6. In partial responders in the 0.1-3.0 mg/kg groups, normalized peripheral clonal expansion was found to be among the lowest, especially among CD8+ T cells. Low levels of normalized T-cell clonal expansion were also shown by some nonresponding patients. After ivuxolimab, expanded clones were on average more numerous among CD8+ T cells than among CD4+ T cells. Which antigens the clonally expanded peripheral T cells were specific for was not determined.

Genomic DNA was extracted from sorted cells for sequencing of the TCRbeta CDR3 region. TCRbeta CDR3 regions were sequenced using the immunoSEQ Assay. TCRdb limited this immuneACCESS table to in-frame rearrangements with V and J called. A share of clones is missing; checked studies link under half to unresolved V genes, and the rest is unexplained. This sample has about 68,000 clones in its table, and 83% of those were observed once. More than 1.4% of the sample is in the top ten clones. The clonotype was recovered from an adult with an advanced solid tumor such as melanoma, head and neck, liver or kidney cancer. The specimen was CD4+ or CD8+ T cells sorted from blood, collected in a trial of the OX40 agonist ivuxolimab. The sequence links TRBV14 to TRBJ1-5; the D gene is not confidently resolved. The CDR3 is CASSQHTNQPQHF. The DNA reads as follows: TGTGCCAGCAGCCAACACACCAATCAGCCCCAGCATTTT.